This is a list of T cell receptor beta chains from one sample in a study of OX40 agonist ivuxolimab in advanced cancers. Repertoires were generated with immunoSEQ multiplex PCR, while TCRdb's copy carries only in-frame clones and drops some. The sample shows some 120,000 clones, about nine tenths of them seen only once. Specimen: CD4+ or CD8+ T cells sorted from blood, collected in a trial of the OX40 agonist ivuxolimab. Receptors were obtained from an adult with an advanced solid tumor such as melanoma, head and neck, liver or kidney cancer. The CDR3 runs from the conserved cysteine through the conserved F or W. The D gene is left open where the match is weak. Expanded clones get a size class; other rows say once, few or many, or leave the size out.

TRBJ2-7 | TRBV5-4 | NA | NA | CASSFPGVGYEQYF | TGTGCCAGCAGCTTTCCCGGGGTAGGCTACGAGCAGTACTTC
TRBJ1-6 | TRBV10-3 | TRBD1 | NA | CATSGGAGSPLHF | TGTGCCACCTCAGGGGGCGCGGGTTCACCCCTCCACTTT
TRBJ1-4 | TRBV18 | NA | NA | CASSPRSGFEKLFF | TGTGCCAGCTCACCAAGGTCAGGATTCGAAAAACTGTTTTTT
TRBJ1-1 | TRBV4-1 | NA | NA | CASSQVRQNTEAFF | TGCGCCAGCAGCCAAGTCCGGCAGAACACTGAAGCTTTCTTT
TRBJ2-7 | TRBV18 | TRBD2 | NA | CASSPPRLAASYEQYF | TGTGCCAGCTCACCACCGCGACTAGCGGCGTCCTACGAGCAGTACTTC
TRBJ1-1 | TRBV5-1 | TRBD1 | NA | CASSLRGQGREAFF | TGCGCCAGCAGCTTGAGGGGACAGGGGCGTGAAGCTTTCTTT
TRBJ1-2 | TRBV5-4 | NA | NA | CASSRPGAYGYTF | TGTGCCAGCAGCCGGCCGGGAGCCTATGGCTACACCTTC
TRBJ1-1 | TRBV30 | NA | NA | CAWMGNMNTEAFF | TGTGCCTGGATGGGGAATATGAACACTGAAGCTTTCTTT
TRBJ1-1 | TRBV6-5 | TRBD1 | NA | CASSYWDRPRTEAFF | TGTGCCAGCAGTTACTGGGACAGGCCCCGAACTGAAGCTTTCTTT
TRBJ1-2 | TRBV28 | TRBD1 | NA | CASSPSDRDWSGYTF | TGTGCCAGCAGTCCTTCGGACAGGGACTGGAGTGGCTACACCTTC
TRBJ2-7 | TRBV2 | NA | NA | CASSVNRDDHEQYF | TGTGCCAGCAGTGTCAACAGGGACGACCACGAGCAGTACTTC
TRBJ1-2 | TRBV10-3 | NA | few | CAISGVQLAGYTF | TGTGCCATCAGTGGTGTACAGTTGGCTGGCTACACCTTC
TRBJ2-1 | TRBV27 | TRBD2 | NA | CASSSTTSGSRNEQFF | TGTGCCAGCAGTTCTACGACTAGCGGGAGTAGGAATGAGCAGTTCTTC
TRBJ1-5 | TRBV28 | NA | NA | CASSPHRAESNQPQHF | TGTGCCAGCAGCCCCCACAGGGCTGAGAGCAATCAGCCCCAGCATTTT
TRBJ2-3 | TRBV19 | NA | NA | CASAGQRTDTQYF | TGTGCCAGTGCTGGACAGCGGACAGATACGCAGTATTTT
TRBJ2-7 | TRBV12-5 | TRBD1 | NA | CASGWDSYEQYF | TGTGCTAGTGGCTGGGACAGCTACGAGCAGTACTTC
TRBJ1-6 | TRBV5-1 | TRBD1 | once | CASSLGQGHPNSPLHF | TGCGCCAGCAGCTTGGGACAGGGGCATCCTAATTCACCCCTCCACTTT
TRBJ1-1 | TRBV6-1 | NA | NA | CASSEQGGDTEAFF | TGTGCCAGCAGTGAACAGGGAGGTGACACTGAAGCTTTCTTT
TRBJ1-5 | TRBV19 | TRBD1 | NA | CASSTQPTGGNQPQHF | TGTGCCAGTAGTACACAACCCACAGGGGGCAATCAGCCCCAGCATTTT
TRBJ2-7 | TRBV27 | TRBD1 | NA | CASSMGGTGWEQYF | TGTGCCAGCAGTATGGGGGGGACAGGGTGGGAGCAGTACTTC
TRBJ1-2 | TRBV6-5 | NA | NA | CASSQNRESGYTF | TGTGCCAGCAGCCAAAACAGGGAAAGTGGCTACACCTTC
TRBJ2-7 | TRBV5-1 | TRBD2 | NA | CASSPSGRASYEQYF | TGCGCCAGCAGCCCGAGCGGGAGGGCCTCCTACGAGCAGTACTTC
TRBJ2-2 | TRBV19 | NA | NA | CASSQNGGTNTGELFF | TGTGCCAGTAGTCAAAACGGGGGCACGAACACCGGGGAGCTGTTTTTT
TRBJ1-1 | TRBV10-2 | NA | NA | CASSVGWGGRRNTEAFF | TGCGCCAGCAGTGTCGGGTGGGGGGGCCGGAGGAACACTGAAGCTTTCTTT